This record looks at one T cell receptor (beta chain) sequence and its context. The CDR3 length is 14 residues. With 2 bases removed from V and 0 bases from J, the gap between germline ends came to 6 bases. Germline values: CDR1 SGHRS, CDR2 YFSETQ. The data were obtained in a study of T cell responses to AZD1222 COVID-19 vaccine. This table comes from immunoSEQ multiplex PCR, and its TCRdb copy is limited to in-frame clones, with some not included. The sample lists tens of thousands of clones, 90% to 95% occurring once. The sample in question was peripheral blood, obtained on day 0 of AZD1222 vaccination. The sequence was collected from an adult in good health. V gene TRBV5-1 combines with J gene TRBJ1-3; D unresolved. This CDR3 is CASSFDNSGNTIYF. The CDR3 region has the DNA TGCGCCAGCAGCTTCGACAACTCTGGAAACACCATATATTTT.